Following are 25 T cell receptor gamma chains from one sample sequenced in a study of γδ T cells in repeated Plasmodium falciparum infection. TCRdb re-called clones from the multiplex PCR reads via CATT. The sample lists about 5,000 gamma-chain clones, approximately 3.4% seen once, with around a third in the top ten. Gammadelta T cells were flow-sorted from PBMC into Vgamma9/Vdelta2+ and Vdelta2-negative populations for bulk analysis. Sequenced material: gamma-delta T cells from blood. The origin of the receptors is a pool of human donors (malaria-infected and uninfected, not separated).

This clone has just a few counts. A far larger clone lies a single base away; this is likely a read error. Other nucleotide sequences in the sample specify the same CDR3. No J gene was assigned, while the V gene was called as TRGV9. The length of the CDR3 is 13 residues. CDR1 GITISATS and CDR2 ISYDGTV come from the germline V gene (reference sequence). The CDR3 sequence is CALWEVYGYKKLF. CDR3 DNA: TGTGCCTTGTGGGAGGTGTACGGATATAAGAAGCTCTTT.

This clone occurred a few times. The protein that TCRdb holds for this DNA derives from a much larger clone and differs from the translated DNA at residues 4 and 5, which likely indicates a read error; the protein shown here is translated from the DNA. The rearrangement joins TRGV9 to TRGJ1 or TRGJ2. Trimming cost V 8 bases and J 7 bases; bases outside gene matches: 14. Germline loops: CDR1 GITISATS, CDR2 ISYDGTV (reference sequence). This CDR3 contains 13 residues. The CDR3 DNA reads TGTGCCTTGTTGGTGGTGTTTTACTATAAGAAACTCTTT. It encodes CALLVVFYYKKLF.

In regard to this clone: It differs at one base from a far larger clone, so likely a read error. V gene TRGV9 combines with J gene TRGJ1 or TRGJ2. In the absence of a J gene in TCRdb, the DNA was matched to germline to assign it here. This CDR3 spans 9 amino acids. The germline CDR1 and CDR2 sequences are GITISATS and ISYDGTV (reference sequence). Written as DNA, the CDR3 is TGTGCCTGGTGGGATAAGAAACTCTTT. Translating gives CAWWDKKLF.

On this clone: A far larger clone is only one base removed, so a read error is likely. The sample contains more than one DNA sequence encoding this CDR3. DNA for the CDR3: TGTGCCTTGTGCCTCAGAAGTTATTATAAGAAACTCTTC. Translation gives CALCLRSYYKKLF. V gene TRGV9 was called; the J gene was not. The germline gives CDR1 GITISATS, CDR2 ISYDGTV (reference sequence). The CDR3 has 13 residues.

This clone was counted only a few times. This likely traces to a read error, being one base from a far larger clone. Other DNA sequences in the sample encode the same CDR3. The rearrangement links TRGV9 to TRGJP. TCRdb supplies no J gene; here it was assigned by aligning the nucleotide sequence to germline. The CDR3 sequence is 18 residues long. CDR1 and CDR2 from the germline V gene are GITISATS and ISYDGTV (reference sequence). The CDR3 is CALWEVPSGELGKKIKVF. The CDR3 DNA follows: TGTGCCTTGTGGGAGGTGCCAAGCGGAGAGCTGGGCAAAAAAATCAAGGTATTT.

For this clone: A far larger clone is one nucleotide away, so this likely arose from a read error. Different DNA sequences within this sample yield the same CDR3. The rearrangement joins TRGV9 to TRGJP. TCRdb is silent on the J gene; assignment here came from matching the DNA to germline. The CDR3 spans 15 residues. CDR1 and CDR2 (germline): GITISATS, ISYDGTV (reference sequence). CDR3 residues: CALWDSELGKKIKVF. In DNA, the CDR3 is TGTGCTTTGTGGGATTCCGAGTTGGGCAAAAAAATCAAGGTATTT.

Details on this clone: The mismatch at residue 5 between this DNA's translation and the TCRdb protein of a much larger clone likely reflects a read error; the protein shown is translated from the DNA. The chain uses TRGV9 and TRGJP. The germline V gene encodes CDR1 GITISATS and CDR2 ISYDGTV (reference sequence). This CDR3 has 16 amino acids. V shed 4 bases and J 5 bases; nucleotides not matched to a gene: 5. CDR3 residues: CALWDAKELGKKIKVF. The CDR3 nucleotides are TGTGCCTTGTGGGATGCCAAAGAGTTGGGCAAAAAAATCAAGGTATTT.

This clone rates as large. This sample includes further DNA sequences coding for the same CDR3. The chain couples TRGV9 to TRGJ1 or TRGJ2. Germline values: CDR1 GITISATS, CDR2 ISYDGTV (reference sequence). The CDR3 covers 12 residues. The ends lost 11 bases at V and 8 bases at J; junction bases unmatched: 15. In DNA form, the CDR3 reads TGTGCCTCATATCATTCCCAGGATAAGAAACTCTTT. Its protein product is CASYHSQDKKLF.

About this clone: TCRdb's protein, taken from a much larger clone, differs from this DNA's translation at residue 3, likely owing to a read error; the protein displayed comes from the DNA. This sequence joins TRGV9 and TRGJP1. No J gene was available from TCRdb, and it was assigned here by a germline match of the DNA. Germline values: CDR1 GITISATS, CDR2 ISYDGTV (reference sequence). The CDR3 consists of 15 residues. DNA for the CDR3: TGTGCCTCGTGGGAGCGTCAATACAGGGGTTGGTTCAAGATATTT. It specifies CASWERQYRGWFKIF.

This clone was observed at least ten times. For this DNA, TCRdb reports the protein of a much larger clone, which diverges at residue 5, most likely from a read error; the protein presented here is translated directly from the DNA. V gene TRGV9 combines with J gene TRGJ1 or TRGJ2. The J gene was not available in TCRdb and was assigned here by matching the DNA to germline segments. Trimming at V came to 5 bases and at J to 3 bases, leaving 4 bases not matched to a gene. The germline V gene encodes CDR1 GITISATS and CDR2 ISYDGTV (reference sequence). This CDR3 comprises 12 residues. This CDR3 reads CALWGRYYKKLF. CDR3 nucleotides: TGTGCCTTGTGGGGGCGTTATTATAAGAAACTCTTT.

By share, this clone ranks as medium-sized (0.01 to 0.1%). A much larger clone is a single base away; this may be a read error. This chain uses TRGV5 with TRGJ1 or TRGJ2. After removal of 5 bases from V and 1 base from J, the junction contained 2 bases not matched to a gene. The CDR3 has 12 amino acids. Germline values: CDR1 VINAFY, CDR2 YDVSNSKD. The CDR3 nucleotides read TGTGCCACCTGGGCCAATTATTATAAGAAACTCTTT. Protein sequence: CATWANYYKKLF.

Comments on this clone: The protein recorded in TCRdb matches a much larger clone and deviates from this DNA's translation at residue 5, suggesting a read error; the protein here is obtained by translating the DNA. The CDR3 spells CALWGSHYYKKLF. DNA for the CDR3: TGTGCCTTGTGGGGATCCCATTATTATAAGAAACTCTTT. The chain has TRGV9 and TRGJ1 or TRGJ2. Trimming cost V 5 bases and J 2 bases; bases outside gene matches: 6. The CDR3 sequence is 13 residues long. Germline V gene lookup returns CDR1 GITISATS and CDR2 ISYDGTV (reference sequence).

This clone was observed a handful of times. TCRdb has a much larger clone's protein, which differs at residue 7 from the translation of this DNA, likely because of a read error; what is shown is the protein translated from the DNA. The rearrangement joins TRGV3 to TRGJ1 or TRGJ2. The J gene, not given by TCRdb, was assigned here from a germline match of the nucleotide sequence. The CDR3 sequence is 22 residues long. Losses at the gene ends were 0 bases for V and 0 bases for J; bases not matched to a gene: 26. Germline values: CDR1 VTNTFY, CDR2 YDVSTARD (reference sequence). This CDR3 reads CATWDRSLVRTPTISNYYKKLF. In nucleotides, the CDR3 is TGTGCCACCTGGGACAGGAGTTTAGTAAGGACGCCCACCATATCGAATTATTATAAGAAACTCTTT.

About this clone itself: The same CDR3 arises from other DNA sequences in this sample as well. V usage is TRGV9 and J usage is TRGJP. Matching the DNA to germline supplied the J gene, which TCRdb does not give. CDR1 GITISATS and CDR2 ISYDGTV come from the germline V gene (reference sequence). Losses at the gene ends were 3 bases for V and 4 bases for J; bases not matched to a gene: 6. This CDR3 has 17 residues. CDR3 nucleotides: TGTGCCTTGTGGGAGAGCGGCCAAGAGTTGGGCAAAAAAATCAAGGTATTT. Encoded protein: CALWESGQELGKKIKVF.

Worth noting for this clone: For this DNA, TCRdb reports the protein of a much larger clone, which diverges at residue 11, most likely from a read error; the protein presented here is translated directly from the DNA. This chain uses TRGV9 with TRGJP. CDR3 size: 17 residues. Germline CDR1 reads GITISATS; CDR2 reads ISYDGTV (reference sequence). The CDR3 here is CALWEVRDELDKKIKVF. Here the CDR3 DNA reads TGTGCCTTGTGGGAGGTGCGGGATGAGTTGGACAAAAAAATCAAGGTATTT.

On this clone: The protein given by TCRdb reflects a much larger clone and differs at residue 15 from this DNA's translation, likely from a read error; the protein shown is the DNA's translation. The V gene call is TRGV9, and the J gene call is absent. Per germline, CDR1 GITISATS and CDR2 ISYDGTV (reference sequence). The CDR3 runs 17 residues. DNA of the CDR3: TGTGCCTTGTGGGAGCCCCCGCAAGAGTTGGGCAAAAAAATCAGGGTATTT. Its translation: CALWEPPQELGKKIRVF.

This clone appeared a few times. A read error likely explains why the TCRdb protein, taken from a much larger clone, differs from this DNA's translation at residue 15; the protein shown is translated from the DNA. This chain joins TRGV9 and TRGJP. The CDR3 has 17 amino acids. Germline loops: CDR1 GITISATS, CDR2 ISYDGTV (reference sequence). The CDR3 nucleotides are TGTGCCTTGTGGGAGGTGCATAAAGAGTTGGGCAAAAAAATCGAGGTATTT. Protein product: CALWEVHKELGKKIEVF.

In regard to this clone: The mismatch at residue 8 between this DNA's translation and the TCRdb protein of a much larger clone likely reflects a read error; the protein shown is translated from the DNA. The chain uses TRGV9 and TRGJP. The CDR3 sequence is 17 residues long. Germline CDR1 reads GITISATS; CDR2 reads ISYDGTV (reference sequence). V shed 3 bases, J shed 6 bases, and the junction held 8 bases outside the gene matches. The DNA of the CDR3 is TGTGCCTTGTGGGAGCAAAGGCGAGAGTTGGGCAAAAAAATCAAGGTATTT. Translation: CALWEQRRELGKKIKVF.

This clone was observed a few times. TCRdb's listed protein matches a much larger clone and diverges from this DNA's translation at residue 14, likely through a read error; the protein shown comes from the DNA. The V and J genes are TRGV9 and TRGJP. Here the J gene was assigned by germline matching of the DNA, as TCRdb has none. This CDR3 has 17 amino acids. Germline CDR1 reads GITISATS; CDR2 reads ISYDGTV (reference sequence). CDR3 sequence: CALWEVHAELGKKVKVF. The CDR3 nucleotides are TGTGCCTTGTGGGAGGTGCACGCGGAGTTGGGCAAAAAAGTCAAGGTATTT.

This clone was observed a handful of times. For this DNA, TCRdb reports the protein of a much larger clone, which diverges at residue 16, most likely from a read error; the protein presented here is translated directly from the DNA. The V and J genes are TRGV9 and TRGJP1. The J gene, left out of TCRdb, was set here by checking the DNA against germline. The germline CDR1 and CDR2 sequences are GITISATS and ISYDGTV (reference sequence). Losses at the gene ends were 3 bases for V and 15 bases for J; bases not matched to a gene: 25. The CDR3 contains 17 residues. The CDR3 loop is CALWEQRQELGKKIKIF. CDR3 DNA sequence: TGTGCCTTGTGGGAGCAAAGGCAAGAGTTGGGCAAAAAAATCAAGATATTT.

This clone rates as large. Distinct nucleotide sequences in the sample also encode this CDR3. Written as DNA, the CDR3 is TGTGCCTTGTGGGAGGTGCCTCTGGAGTTGGGCAAAAAAATCAAGGTATTT. Translation gives CALWEVPLELGKKIKVF. The chain uses TRGV9 and TRGJP. The CDR3 runs 17 residues. Looked up from germline, CDR1 is GITISATS and CDR2 is ISYDGTV (reference sequence). The J segment lost 7 bases and the V segment lost 0 bases, leaving 6 bases of the junction unmatched.

This clone was detected only a few times. TCRdb lists the protein of a much larger clone for this DNA, which differs at residue 2, so this is likely a read error; the protein given here is translated from the DNA itself. CDR3 nucleotide sequence: TGTACCTTGTGGGAGACGGCTCGTCCCCAAGAGTTGGGCAAAAAAATCAAGGTATTT. Translating gives CTLWETARPQELGKKIKVF. The chain uses TRGV9 and TRGJP. TCRdb gives no J gene; it was assigned here by matching the DNA to germline. The CDR3 is 19 amino acids. Germline CDR1 and CDR2: GITISATS and ISYDGTV (reference sequence).

This clone has more than one count but fewer than ten. This DNA's translation and the protein TCRdb lists, from a much larger clone, do not match at residue 8, likely due to a read error; the protein shown is translated from the DNA. The chain uses TRGV4 and TRGJP2. The CDR3 length is 13 residues. Germline V lookup: CDR1 EGSTGY, CDR2 YDSYTSSV. CDR3: CATWDASNWIKTF. CDR3 DNA sequence: TGTGCCACCTGGGATGCTAGTAATTGGATCAAGACGTTT.

This clone was counted between two and nine times. This likely traces to a read error, being one base from a far larger clone. Additional DNA sequences in this sample encode the identical CDR3. The CDR3 nucleotides read TGTGCCACCTGGGTCCCAAGGCCACAAGAGTTGGGTAAAAAAATCAAGGTATTT. Protein: CATWVPRPQELGKKIKVF. This chain connects TRGV3 to TRGJP. CDR3 length: 18 amino acids. Germline V gene lookup returns CDR1 VTNTFY and CDR2 YDVSTARD (reference sequence).

This clone appeared a few times. This DNA's translation and the protein TCRdb lists, from a much larger clone, do not match at residue 19, likely due to a read error; the protein shown is translated from the DNA. The V gene corresponds to TRGV9; no J gene was called. The germline CDR1 and CDR2 sequences are GITISATS and ISYDGTV (reference sequence). The CDR3 is 25 amino acids. The CDR3 sequence: CALWDHCCGEQHLLSQVSTGRIQHF. The DNA of the CDR3 is TGTGCCTTGTGGGACCATTGTTGTGGGGAACAACACTTGTTGTCACAGGTAAGTACCGGAAGAATACAACATTTC.